The 10 T cell receptor beta chains below come from one sample, sequenced in a study of regulatory T cells in long-lasting Graves disease (dated by TCRdb to the early 2020s). What the time point label conveys for this sample: newly diagnosed GD, antithyroid drugs for less than 3 months. For both TCR sequencing and RNA sequencing, RNA was extracted from PBMCs in TRIzol. Library prep was done by multiplex PCR. The listed sequencing device is Illumina HiSeq 4000. TCR beta libraries were built with iRepertoire HTBI primers and Arm-PCR amplification of CDR3 regions. The public reads were quality trimmed at Q25 with fastp and then assembled into clones with MiXCR by TCRdb, keeping productive beta chains. CDR3 protein duplicates are merged, each entry listing the most common genes and DNA. Across this sample there are roughly 610,000 distinct CDR3 sequences, with 15% to 20% seen only once. The top ten clonotypes cover 15% to 20% of the sample.

These same data were also listed under a study on T cells in Graves' hyperthyroidism and ophthalmopathy.

The sample in question was peripheral blood mononuclear cells (PBMCs), obtained at new diagnosis, from a patient treated with antithyroid drugs. These receptors originate from a woman between 25 and 40 years old with Graves disease. Donor details come from another sample of the same person, matched by shared clones.

There are a few counts of this clonotype. This chain joins TRBV20-1 and TRBJ1-2, with TRBD1 matching 8 bases. In germline, CDR1 is DFQATT, CDR2 SNEGSKA (reference sequence). Trimming at V came to 6 bases and at J to 7 bases, leaving 7 bases not matched to a gene. The CDR3 covers 12 residues. The CDR3 here is CSAGGQGRGYTF. CDR3 DNA sequence: TGCAGTGCAGGCGGACAGGGACGTGGCTACACCTTC.

This clonotype showed up just a few times. The chain uses TRBV19 and TRBJ2-3, with 8 bases lining up with TRBD2. After removal of 8 bases from V and 6 bases from J, the junction contained 7 bases not matched to a gene. Germline-derived CDR1 and CDR2 are LNHDA and SQIVND (reference sequence). The CDR3 runs to 13 residues. The CDR3 DNA is TGTGCCAGTGGAGCGGGAGTGTGGGATACGCAGTATTTT. Translating gives CASGAGVWDTQYF.

This clonotype was seen a handful of times. The chain employs TRBV3-1 and TRBJ1-1; a weak D match, TRBD1 (5 bases). This CDR3 is 15 amino acids long. CDR1 is LGHDT and CDR2 is YNNKEL in the germline V gene (reference sequence). V was trimmed by 6 bases and J by 11 bases, leaving 25 bases between them. CDR3 DNA sequence: TGTGCCAGCAGACTGGACACATCCGGGCTGAGCGTCGCTTTCTTT. This encodes CASRLDTSGLSVAFF.

The table lists this clonotype with a few counts. This could be a read error, since a much larger clone is one nucleotide away. V usage is TRBV28 and J usage is TRBJ2-3; D is unclear. CDR3 length: 13 residues. Germline V gives CDR1 MDHEN, CDR2 SYDVKM. The V and J ends lost 10 bases and 2 bases respectively, with 13 bases between them. CDR3 loop: CATSTTPTDTQYF. CDR3 DNA sequence: TGTGCCACCTCGACAACGCCCACAGATACGCAGTATTTT.

This clonotype was counted many times. The chain links TRBV28 to TRBJ1-2, with 10 bases aligning to TRBD1. Germline CDR1 MDHEN, CDR2 SYDVKM. CDR3 length: 15 residues. V was pared by 6 bases and J by 6 bases, with 10 bases of the junction left unmatched. The CDR3 spells CASRVETGGLNGYTF. The CDR3 nucleotides read TGTGCCAGCAGGGTCGAGACAGGGGGCTTAAATGGCTACACCTTC.

The sample holds many counts of this clonotype. This chain connects TRBV29-1 to TRBJ1-5, with 8 bases matching TRBD1. The CDR3 sequence is 13 residues long. Germline CDR1 is SQVTM and CDR2 is ANQGSEA. Trimming cost V 6 bases and J 4 bases; bases outside gene matches: 5. The CDR3 DNA reads TGCAGCGTAGGACAGGGTACTAATCAGCCCCAGCATTTT. Amino acid sequence: CSVGQGTNQPQHF.

As DNA, the CDR3 is TGTGCCAGCAGTGACCGGCTTCCCAGCTCCTACGAGCAGTACTTC. Translating gives CASSDRLPSSYEQYF. This chain uses TRBV2 with TRBJ2-7; D ambiguous. This CDR3 spans 15 amino acids. The V end lost 3 bases, the J end lost 0 bases, and 12 bases lay between the germline ends. Looked up from germline, CDR1 is SNHLY and CDR2 is FYNNEI.

This clonotype was detected ten times or more. This chain joins TRBV6-5 and TRBJ2-5, with D possibly TRBD2 on 6 matching bases. CDR1 is MNHEY, CDR2 SVGAGI, per germline. This CDR3 spans 15 amino acids. V was shortened by 0 bases and J by 1 base, with 9 bases between the two germline ends. CDR3 amino acids: CASSYSAGPQETQYF. The CDR3 coding sequence is TGTGCCAGCAGTTACTCGGCGGGACCCCAAGAGACCCAGTACTTC.

About this clonotype itself: Possible read error: a much larger clone is one base away. The conserved closing phenylalanine or tryptophan is absent in this CDR3, likely reflecting a read error. J is TRBJ2-5 and V is TRBV2; possible D gene TRBD2, 5 bases. Trimming removed 6 bases from V and 5 bases from J, with 10 bases in between. Per the germline V gene, CDR1 is SNHLY and CDR2 is FYNNEI. The CDR3 sequence is 12 residues long. The CDR3 loop reads CASRWTGETQYY. Here the CDR3 DNA reads TGTGCCAGCAGATGGACGGGGGAGACCCAGTACTAC.

This clonotype was counted ten times or more. V is TRBV29-1 and J is TRBJ1-1; D is ambiguous. Germline loops: CDR1 SQVTM, CDR2 ANQGSEA. The CDR3 runs to 12 residues. V was pared by 4 bases and J by 1 base, with 7 bases between. The CDR3 loop is CSVVGQNTEAFF. For the CDR3, the DNA is TGCAGCGTTGTTGGTCAGAACACTGAAGCTTTCTTT.